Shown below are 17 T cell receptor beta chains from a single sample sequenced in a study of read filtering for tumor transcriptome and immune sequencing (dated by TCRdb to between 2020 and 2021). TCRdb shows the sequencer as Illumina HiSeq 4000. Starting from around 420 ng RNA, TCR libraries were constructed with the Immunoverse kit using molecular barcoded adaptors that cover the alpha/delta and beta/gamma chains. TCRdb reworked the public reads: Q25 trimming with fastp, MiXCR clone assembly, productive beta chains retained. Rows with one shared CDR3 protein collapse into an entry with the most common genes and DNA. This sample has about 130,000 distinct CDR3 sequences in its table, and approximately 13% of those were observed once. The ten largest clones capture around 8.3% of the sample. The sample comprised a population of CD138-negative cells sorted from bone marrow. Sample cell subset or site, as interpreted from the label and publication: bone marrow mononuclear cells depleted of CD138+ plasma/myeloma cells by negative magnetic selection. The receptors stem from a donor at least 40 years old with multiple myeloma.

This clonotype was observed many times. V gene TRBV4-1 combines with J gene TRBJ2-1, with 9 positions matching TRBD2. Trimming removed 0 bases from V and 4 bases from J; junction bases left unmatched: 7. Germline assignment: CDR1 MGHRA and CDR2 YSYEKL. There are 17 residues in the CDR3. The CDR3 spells CASSQDRSGGRYNEQFF. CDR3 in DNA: TGCGCCAGCAGCCAAGATCGTAGCGGGGGTAGATACAATGAGCAGTTCTTC.

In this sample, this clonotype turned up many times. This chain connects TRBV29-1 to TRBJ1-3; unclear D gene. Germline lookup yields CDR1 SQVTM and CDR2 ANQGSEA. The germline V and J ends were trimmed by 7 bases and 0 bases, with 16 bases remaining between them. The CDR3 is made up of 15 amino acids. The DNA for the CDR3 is TGCAGCGCTATCAAGGACCTGGGCTCTGGAAACACCATATATTTT. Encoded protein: CSAIKDLGSGNTIYF.

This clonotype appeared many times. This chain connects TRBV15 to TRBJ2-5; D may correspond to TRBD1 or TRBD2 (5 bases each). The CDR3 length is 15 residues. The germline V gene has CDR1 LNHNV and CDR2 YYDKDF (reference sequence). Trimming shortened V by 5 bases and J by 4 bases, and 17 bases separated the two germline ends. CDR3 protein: CATSVGAGSGETQYF. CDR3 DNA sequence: TGTGCCACCAGCGTCGGGGCCGGCTCAGGAGAGACCCAGTACTTC.

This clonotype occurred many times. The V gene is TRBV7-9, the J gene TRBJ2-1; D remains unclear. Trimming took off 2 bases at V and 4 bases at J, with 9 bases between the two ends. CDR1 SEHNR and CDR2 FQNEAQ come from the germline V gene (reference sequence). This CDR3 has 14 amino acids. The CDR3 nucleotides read TGTGCCAGCAGCTTACTGATGTTGTACAATGAGCAGTTCTTC. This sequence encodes CASSLLMLYNEQFF.

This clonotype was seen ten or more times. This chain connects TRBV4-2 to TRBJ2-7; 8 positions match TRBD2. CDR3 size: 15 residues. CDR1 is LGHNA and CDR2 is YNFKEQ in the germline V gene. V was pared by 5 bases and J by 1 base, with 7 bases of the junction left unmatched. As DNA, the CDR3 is TGTGCCAGCAGCTCTATAGCGGGAAGTTCCTACGAGCAGTACTTC. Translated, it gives CASSSIAGSSYEQYF.

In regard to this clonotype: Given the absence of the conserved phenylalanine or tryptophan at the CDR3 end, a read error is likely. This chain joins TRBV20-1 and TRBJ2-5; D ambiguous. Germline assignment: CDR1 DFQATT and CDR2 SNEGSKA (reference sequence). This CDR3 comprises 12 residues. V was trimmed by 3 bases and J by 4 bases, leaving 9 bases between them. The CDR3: CSARASRETQYL. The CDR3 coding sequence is TGCAGTGCTAGGGCCAGCCGAGAGACCCAGTACCTC.

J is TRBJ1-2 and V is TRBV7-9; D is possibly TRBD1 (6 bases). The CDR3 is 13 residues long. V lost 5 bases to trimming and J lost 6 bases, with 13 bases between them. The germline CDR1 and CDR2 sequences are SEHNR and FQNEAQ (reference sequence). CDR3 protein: CASSPRTADGYTF. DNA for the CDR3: TGTGCCAGCAGCCCCCGGACAGCTGATGGCTACACCTTC.

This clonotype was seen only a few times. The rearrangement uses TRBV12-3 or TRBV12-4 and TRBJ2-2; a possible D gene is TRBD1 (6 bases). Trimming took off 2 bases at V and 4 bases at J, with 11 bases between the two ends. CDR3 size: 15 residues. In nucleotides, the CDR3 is TGTGCCAGCAGTTTACTCAGGGGCAGCACCGGGGAGCTGTTTTTT. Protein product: CASSLLRGSTGELFF.

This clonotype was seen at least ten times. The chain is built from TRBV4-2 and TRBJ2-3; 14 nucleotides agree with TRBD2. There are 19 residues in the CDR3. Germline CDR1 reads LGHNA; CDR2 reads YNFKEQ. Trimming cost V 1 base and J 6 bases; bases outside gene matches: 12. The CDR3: CASSQGSGLAGETSDTQYF. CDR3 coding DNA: TGTGCCAGCAGCCAAGGATCGGGACTAGCGGGAGAAACGTCGGATACGCAGTATTTT.

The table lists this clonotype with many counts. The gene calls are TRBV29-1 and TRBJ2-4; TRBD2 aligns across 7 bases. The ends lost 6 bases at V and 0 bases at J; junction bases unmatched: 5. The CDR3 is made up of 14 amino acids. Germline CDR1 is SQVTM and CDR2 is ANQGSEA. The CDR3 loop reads CSVQLAGAKNIQYF. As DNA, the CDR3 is TGCAGCGTCCAGTTAGCGGGAGCCAAAAACATTCAGTACTTC.

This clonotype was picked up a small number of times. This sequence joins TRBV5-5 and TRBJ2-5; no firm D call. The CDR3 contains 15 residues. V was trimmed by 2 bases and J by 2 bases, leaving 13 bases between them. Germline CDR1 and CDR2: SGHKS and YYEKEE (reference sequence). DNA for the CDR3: TGTGCCAGCAGCTTAAACCCGGGCGAACAAGAGACCCAGTACTTC. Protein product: CASSLNPGEQETQYF.

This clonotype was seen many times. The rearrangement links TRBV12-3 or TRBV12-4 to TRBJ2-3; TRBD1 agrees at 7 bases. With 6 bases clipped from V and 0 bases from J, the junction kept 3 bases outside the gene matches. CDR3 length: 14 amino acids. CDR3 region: CASSGDRSTDTQYF. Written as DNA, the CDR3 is TGTGCCAGCAGCGGGGACAGAAGCACAGATACGCAGTATTTT.

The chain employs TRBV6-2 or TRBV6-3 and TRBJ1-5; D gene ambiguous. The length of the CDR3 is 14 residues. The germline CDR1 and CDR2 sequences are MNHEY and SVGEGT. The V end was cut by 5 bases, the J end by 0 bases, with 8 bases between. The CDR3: CASSERISNQPQHF. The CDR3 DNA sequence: TGTGCCAGCAGTGAGAGAATTAGCAATCAGCCCCAGCATTTT.

CDR3 nucleotide sequence: TGTGCCGCTACCGGACAAATCGGGTACGAGCAGTACTTC. Residues: CAATGQIGYEQYF. This rearrangement joins TRBV10-3 to TRBJ2-7; D is possibly TRBD1 (5 bases). Germline V lookup: CDR1 ENHRY, CDR2 SYGVKD. This CDR3 contains 13 residues. Trimming removed 11 bases at V and 4 bases at J, with 18 bases between.

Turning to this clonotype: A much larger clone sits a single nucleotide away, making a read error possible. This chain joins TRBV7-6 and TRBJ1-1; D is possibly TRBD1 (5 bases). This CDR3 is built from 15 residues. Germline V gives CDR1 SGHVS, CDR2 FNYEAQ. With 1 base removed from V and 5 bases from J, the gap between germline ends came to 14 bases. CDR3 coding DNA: TGTGCCAGCAGCTTAGGGGGGTCCGGGGGAACTGAAGCTTTCTTT. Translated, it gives CASSLGGSGGTEAFF.

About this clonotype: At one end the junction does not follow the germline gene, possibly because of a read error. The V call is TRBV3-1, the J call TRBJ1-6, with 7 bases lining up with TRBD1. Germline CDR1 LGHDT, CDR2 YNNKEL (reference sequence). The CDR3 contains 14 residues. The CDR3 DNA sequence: TGTGCCAGCAGCCGACAGGGAGGAGACACTGAAACTTTCTTT. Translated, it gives CASSRQGGDTETFF. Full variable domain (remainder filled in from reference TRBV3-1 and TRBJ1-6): DTAVSQTPKYLVTQMGNDKSIKCEQNLGHDTMYWYKQDSKKFLKIMFSYNNKELIINETVPNRFSPKSPDKAHLNLHINSLELGDSAVYFCASSRQGGDTETFFGNGTRLTVT.

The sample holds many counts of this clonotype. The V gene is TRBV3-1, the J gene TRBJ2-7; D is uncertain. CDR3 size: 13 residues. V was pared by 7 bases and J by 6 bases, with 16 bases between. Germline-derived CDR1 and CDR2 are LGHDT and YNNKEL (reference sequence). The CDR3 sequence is CASKSEAAIEQYF. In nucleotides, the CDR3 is TGTGCCAGCAAATCCGAGGCCGCAATCGAGCAGTACTTC.